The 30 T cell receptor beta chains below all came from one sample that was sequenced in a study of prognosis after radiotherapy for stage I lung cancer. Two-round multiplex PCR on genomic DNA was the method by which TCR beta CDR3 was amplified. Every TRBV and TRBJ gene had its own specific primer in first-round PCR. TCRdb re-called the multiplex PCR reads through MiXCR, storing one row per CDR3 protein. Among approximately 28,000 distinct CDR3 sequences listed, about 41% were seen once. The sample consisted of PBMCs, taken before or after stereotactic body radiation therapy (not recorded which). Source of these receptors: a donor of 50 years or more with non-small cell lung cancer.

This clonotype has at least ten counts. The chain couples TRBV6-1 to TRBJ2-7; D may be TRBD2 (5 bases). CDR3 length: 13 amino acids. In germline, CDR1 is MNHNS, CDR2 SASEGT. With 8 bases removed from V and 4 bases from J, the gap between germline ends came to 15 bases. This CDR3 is CASLRSRGYEQYF. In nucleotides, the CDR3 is TGTGCCAGCCTTCGATCACGAGGGTACGAGCAGTACTTC.

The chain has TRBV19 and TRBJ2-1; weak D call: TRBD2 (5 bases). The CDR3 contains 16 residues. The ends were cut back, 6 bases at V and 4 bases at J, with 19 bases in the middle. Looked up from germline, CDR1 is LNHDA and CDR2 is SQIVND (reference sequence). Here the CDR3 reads CASRVETGKKYNEQFF. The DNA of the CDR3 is TGTGCCAGTAGGGTTGAAACCGGGAAAAAGTACAATGAGCAGTTCTTC.

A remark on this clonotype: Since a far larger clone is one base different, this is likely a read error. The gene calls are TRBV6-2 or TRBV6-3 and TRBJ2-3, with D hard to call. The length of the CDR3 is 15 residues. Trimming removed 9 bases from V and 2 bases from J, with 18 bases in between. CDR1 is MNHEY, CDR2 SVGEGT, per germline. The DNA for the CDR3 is TGTGCCAGAATCCAAAGGGCGGTGGTCACAGATACGCAGTATTTT. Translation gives CARIQRAVVTDTQYF.

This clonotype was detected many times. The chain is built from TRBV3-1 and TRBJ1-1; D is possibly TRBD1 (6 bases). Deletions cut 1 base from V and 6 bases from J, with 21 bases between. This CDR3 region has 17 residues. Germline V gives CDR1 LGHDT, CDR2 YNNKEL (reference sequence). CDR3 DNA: TGTGCCAGCAGCCAAGTAACAGGGCCCAGGACAAATGCTGAAGCTTTCTTT. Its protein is CASSQVTGPRTNAEAFF.

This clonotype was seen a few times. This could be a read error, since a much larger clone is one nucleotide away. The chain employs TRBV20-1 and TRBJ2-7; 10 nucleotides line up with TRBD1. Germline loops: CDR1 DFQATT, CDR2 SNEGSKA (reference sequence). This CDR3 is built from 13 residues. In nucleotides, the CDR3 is TGCAGTGCTTCCGGGACAGGGGTCCACGATCAGTACTTC. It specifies CSASGTGVHDQYF.

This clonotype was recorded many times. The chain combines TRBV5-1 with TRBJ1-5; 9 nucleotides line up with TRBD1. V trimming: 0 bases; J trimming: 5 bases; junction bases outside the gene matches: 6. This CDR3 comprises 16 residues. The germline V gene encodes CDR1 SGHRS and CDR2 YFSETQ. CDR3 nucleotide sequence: TGCGCCAGCAGCTTGGATCCGGGACAGGGACATCAGCCCCAGCATTTT. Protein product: CASSLDPGQGHQPQHF.

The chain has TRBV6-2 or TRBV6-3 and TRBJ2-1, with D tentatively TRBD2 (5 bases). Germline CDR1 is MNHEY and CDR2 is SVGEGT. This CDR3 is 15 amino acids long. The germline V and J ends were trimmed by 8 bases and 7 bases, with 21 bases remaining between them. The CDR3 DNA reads TGTGCCAGCCGCTCAGCCGGGTCACTAGGAAATGAGCAGTTCTTC. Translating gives CASRSAGSLGNEQFF.

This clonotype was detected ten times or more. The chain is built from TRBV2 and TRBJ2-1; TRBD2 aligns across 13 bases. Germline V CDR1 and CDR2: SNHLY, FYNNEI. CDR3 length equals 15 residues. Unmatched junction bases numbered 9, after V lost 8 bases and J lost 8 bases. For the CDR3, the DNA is TGTGCCAGCGAAACTAGCGGGAGGGCCATGGATGAGCAGTTCTTC. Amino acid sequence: CASETSGRAMDEQFF.

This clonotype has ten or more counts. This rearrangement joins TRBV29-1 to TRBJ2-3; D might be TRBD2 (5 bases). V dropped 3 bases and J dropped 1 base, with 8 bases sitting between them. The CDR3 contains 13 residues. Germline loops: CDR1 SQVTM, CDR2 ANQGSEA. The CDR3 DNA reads TGCAGCGTTGATGGGCGGGGCACAGATACGCAGTATTTT. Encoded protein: CSVDGRGTDTQYF.

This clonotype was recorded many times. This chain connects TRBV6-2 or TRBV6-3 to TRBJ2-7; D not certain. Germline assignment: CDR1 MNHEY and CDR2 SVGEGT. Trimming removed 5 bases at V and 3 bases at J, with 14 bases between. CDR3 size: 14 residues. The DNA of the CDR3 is TGTGCCAGCAGTGACCGGTGGTCCCTCTACGAGCAGTACTTC. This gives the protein CASSDRWSLYEQYF.

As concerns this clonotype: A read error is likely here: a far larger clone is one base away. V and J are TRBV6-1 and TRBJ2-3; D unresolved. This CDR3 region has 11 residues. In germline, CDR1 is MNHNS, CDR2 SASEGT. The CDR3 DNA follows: TGTGCCAGCAGTTATTTCGATAAGCAGTATTTT. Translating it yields CASSYFDKQYF.

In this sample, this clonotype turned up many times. CDR3 nucleotides: TGCAGTGCTATTATAGGGACGATGGGAGGCTACACCTTC. Residues: CSAIIGTMGGYTF. The chain is built from TRBV20-1 and TRBJ1-2, with D possibly TRBD1 on 5 matching bases. CDR1 and CDR2 from the germline V gene are DFQATT and SNEGSKA (reference sequence). CDR3 length equals 13 residues. V lost 4 bases, J lost 8 bases, and 17 bases lay in between.

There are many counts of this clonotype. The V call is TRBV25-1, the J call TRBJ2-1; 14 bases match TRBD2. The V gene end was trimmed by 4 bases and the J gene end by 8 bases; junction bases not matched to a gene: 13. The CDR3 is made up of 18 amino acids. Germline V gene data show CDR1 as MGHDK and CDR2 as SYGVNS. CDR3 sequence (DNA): TGTGCCAGCAGTGCCCGCGAGGGACTAGCGGGAGATAGGTATGAGCAGTTCTTC. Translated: CASSAREGLAGDRYEQFF.

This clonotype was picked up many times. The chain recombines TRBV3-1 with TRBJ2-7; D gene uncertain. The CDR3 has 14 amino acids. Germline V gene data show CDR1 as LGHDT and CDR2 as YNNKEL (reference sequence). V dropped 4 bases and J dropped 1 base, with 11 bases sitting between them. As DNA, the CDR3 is TGTGCCAGCAGCCCCCGGACGTTTTCCTACGAGCAGTACTTC. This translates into CASSPRTFSYEQYF.

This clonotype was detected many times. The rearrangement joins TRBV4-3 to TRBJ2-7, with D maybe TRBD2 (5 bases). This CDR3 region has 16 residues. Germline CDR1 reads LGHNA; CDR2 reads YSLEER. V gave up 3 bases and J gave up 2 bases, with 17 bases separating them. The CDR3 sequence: CASSHLLSDSAYEQYF. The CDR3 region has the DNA TGCGCCAGCAGCCACCTACTATCGGACTCAGCCTACGAGCAGTACTTC.

CDR3: CASSSDRGFDVYTNYGYTF. The CDR3 nucleotides read TGTGCCAGCAGTTCCGACAGGGGTTTTGACGTCTACACTAACTATGGCTACACCTTC. The gene calls are TRBV6-2 or TRBV6-3 and TRBJ1-2; 8 bases match TRBD1. V was pared by 4 bases and J by 0 bases, with 16 bases of the junction left unmatched. Germline lookup yields CDR1 MNHEY and CDR2 SVGEGT. The CDR3 extends over 19 amino acids.

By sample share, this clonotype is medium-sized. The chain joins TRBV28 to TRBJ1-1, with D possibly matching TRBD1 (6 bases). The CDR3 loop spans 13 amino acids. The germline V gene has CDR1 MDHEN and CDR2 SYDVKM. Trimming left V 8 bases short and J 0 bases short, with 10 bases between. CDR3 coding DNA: TGTGCCAGCCTCGGGACACTGAACACTGAAGCTTTCTTT. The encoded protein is CASLGTLNTEAFF.

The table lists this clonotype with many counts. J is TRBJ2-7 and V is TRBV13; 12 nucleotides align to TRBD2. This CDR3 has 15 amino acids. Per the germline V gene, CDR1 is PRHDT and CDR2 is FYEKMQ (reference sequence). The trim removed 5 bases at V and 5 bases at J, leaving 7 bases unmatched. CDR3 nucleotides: TGTGCCAGCAGCACAAGACTAGCGGGAGCAGACGAGCAGTACTTC. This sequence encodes CASSTRLAGADEQYF.

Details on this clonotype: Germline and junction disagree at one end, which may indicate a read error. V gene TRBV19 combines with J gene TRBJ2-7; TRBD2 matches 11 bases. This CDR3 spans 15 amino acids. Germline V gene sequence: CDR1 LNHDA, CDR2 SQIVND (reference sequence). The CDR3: CASSIQLAGVYDQYF. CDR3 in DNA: TGTGCCAGTAGTATCCAACTAGCGGGGGTCTACGATCAGTACTTC.

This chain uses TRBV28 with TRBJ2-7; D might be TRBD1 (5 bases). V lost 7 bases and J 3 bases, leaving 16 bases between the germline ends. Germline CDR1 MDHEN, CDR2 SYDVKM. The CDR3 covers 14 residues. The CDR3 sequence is CASIPGQGVYEQYF. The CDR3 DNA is TGTGCCAGCATTCCCGGCCAGGGTGTCTACGAGCAGTACTTC.

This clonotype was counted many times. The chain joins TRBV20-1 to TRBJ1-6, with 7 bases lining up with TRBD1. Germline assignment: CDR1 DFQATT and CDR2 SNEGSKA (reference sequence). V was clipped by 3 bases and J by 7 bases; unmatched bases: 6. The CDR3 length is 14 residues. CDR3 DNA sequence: TGCAGTGCTAGGTGGCAGGACAGGAATTCACCCCTCCACTTT. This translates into CSARWQDRNSPLHF.

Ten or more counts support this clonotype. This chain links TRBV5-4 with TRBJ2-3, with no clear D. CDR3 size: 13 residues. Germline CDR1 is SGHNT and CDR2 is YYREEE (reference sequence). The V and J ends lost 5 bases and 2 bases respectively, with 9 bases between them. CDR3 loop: CASSLASTDTQYF. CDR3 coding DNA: TGTGCCAGCAGTTTAGCCTCCACAGATACGCAGTATTTT.

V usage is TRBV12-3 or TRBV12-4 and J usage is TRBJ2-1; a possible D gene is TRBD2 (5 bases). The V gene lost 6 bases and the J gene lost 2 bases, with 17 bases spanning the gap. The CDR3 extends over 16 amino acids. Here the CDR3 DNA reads TGTGCCAGCAGGGGTCTCAGCCGGGGAACCTACAATGAGCAGTTCTTC. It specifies CASRGLSRGTYNEQFF.

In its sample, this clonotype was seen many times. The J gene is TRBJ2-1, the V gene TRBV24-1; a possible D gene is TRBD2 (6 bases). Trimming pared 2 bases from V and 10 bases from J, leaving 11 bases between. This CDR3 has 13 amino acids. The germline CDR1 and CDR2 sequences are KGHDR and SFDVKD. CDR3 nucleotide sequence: TGTGCCACCAGTGATTGGCGGGGCGGGGAGCAGTTCTTC. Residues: CATSDWRGGEQFF.

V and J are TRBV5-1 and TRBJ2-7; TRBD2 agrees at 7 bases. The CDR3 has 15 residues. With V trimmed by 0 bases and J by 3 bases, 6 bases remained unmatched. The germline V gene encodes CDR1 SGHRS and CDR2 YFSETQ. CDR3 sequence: CASSLEGRGGYEQYF. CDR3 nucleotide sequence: TGCGCCAGCAGCTTGGAGGGGAGGGGAGGCTACGAGCAGTACTTC.

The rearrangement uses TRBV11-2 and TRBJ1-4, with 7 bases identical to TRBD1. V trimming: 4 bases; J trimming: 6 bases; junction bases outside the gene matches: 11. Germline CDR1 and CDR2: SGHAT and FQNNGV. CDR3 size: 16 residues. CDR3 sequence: CASSSTTGSIYEKLFF. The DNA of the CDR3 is TGTGCCAGCAGCTCCACGACAGGGAGTATTTATGAAAAACTGTTTTTT.

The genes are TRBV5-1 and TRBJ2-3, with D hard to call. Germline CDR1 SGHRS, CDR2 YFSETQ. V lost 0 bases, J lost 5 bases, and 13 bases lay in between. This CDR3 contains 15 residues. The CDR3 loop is CASSLGRRMLDTQYF. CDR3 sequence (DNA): TGCGCCAGCAGCTTGGGTCGACGGATGCTAGATACGCAGTATTTT.

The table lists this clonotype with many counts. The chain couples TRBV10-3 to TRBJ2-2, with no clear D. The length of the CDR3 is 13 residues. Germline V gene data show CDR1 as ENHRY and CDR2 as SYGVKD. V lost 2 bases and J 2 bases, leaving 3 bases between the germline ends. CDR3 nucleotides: TGTGCCATCAGTGAGACAAACACCGGGGAGCTGTTTTTT. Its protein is CAISETNTGELFF.

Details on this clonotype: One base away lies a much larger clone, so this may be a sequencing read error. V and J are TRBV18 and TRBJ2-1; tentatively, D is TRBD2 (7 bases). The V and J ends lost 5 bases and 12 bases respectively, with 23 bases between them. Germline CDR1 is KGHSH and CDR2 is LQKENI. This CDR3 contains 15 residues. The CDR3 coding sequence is TGTGCCAGCTCAGCTCCGGGACTATCGGGACATAGGCAGTTCTTC. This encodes CASSAPGLSGHRQFF.

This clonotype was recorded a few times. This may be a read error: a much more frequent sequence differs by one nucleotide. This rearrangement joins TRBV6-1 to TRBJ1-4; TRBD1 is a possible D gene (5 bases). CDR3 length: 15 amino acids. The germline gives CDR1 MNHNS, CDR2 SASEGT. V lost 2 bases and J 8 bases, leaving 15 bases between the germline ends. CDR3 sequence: CASSEIFQGREKLFF. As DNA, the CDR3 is TGTGCCAGCAGTGAAATTTTTCAGGGACGGGAAAAACTGTTTTTT.